A selection of T cell receptor beta chains follows, all from one sample in a study of T cells in Graves' hyperthyroidism and ophthalmopathy. TCRdb called the multiplex PCR reads again in MiXCR, with one record for every CDR3 protein. This table has about 640,000 distinct CDR3 sequences, around 21% appearing once. Sequenced material: blood. The source of these receptors is a young man with Graves' ophthalmopathy. Both conserved end residues are part of each CDR3. Not all rows give a size; the values are once, few, many and, for expanded clones, a class.

TRBV5-4,.,CASKREDYGELFF
TRBV7-9,.,CASTVYDTGELFF
TRBV20-1,.,CSASGRQGATDTQYF
TRBV25-1,.,CASTGLAGRDEQYF
TRBV5-1,.,CASSSDRNTQYF
TRBV30,many,CAWGVGGYTF
TRBV9,few,CASSVRAGDGNEQFF
TRBV6-1,.,CASRTLPDRVGAFF
TRBV30,many,CAWSELKFTDTQYF
TRBV7-2,many,CASSLTGQGRTQYF
TRBV2,many,CASSGRGEAFF
TRBV6-2/TRBV6-3,.,CASSGTASSTDTQYF
TRBV2,few,CASSERRGYTQYF
TRBV11-2,many,CASSLGPGQYF
TRBV5-1,few,CASSLASATGELFF
TRBV13,few,CASSLGSGTGLYEQYF
TRBV2,.,CASSEARWTKGNTIYF
TRBV29-1,.,CSVERGQNYGYTF
TRBV6-2/TRBV6-3,.,CASVGTSSGANVLTF
TRBV27,.,CASKPGQGLGPQYF
TRBV29-1,few,CSVVRQGLSYEQYF
TRBV20-1,few,CSAPSGRGNTGELFF
TRBV29-1,few,CSVEVRGNSGSGNYNEQFF
TRBV5-8,.,CAGSHRQANYGYTF
TRBV20-1,many,CSARSTSGSTDEQFF
TRBV3-1,.,CASSPLNRAYNEQFF
TRBV11-2,many,CASSLGGGLEKLFF
TRBV10-3,few,CAISEPGLDSSYEQYF
TRBV7-9,few,CASGREEPQHF
TRBV19,.,CASSMKGYGYNEQFF
TRBV29-1,.,CSVEDYGLADSYEQYF
TRBV18,many,CASSPGHSTDTQYF
TRBV5-1,few,CASSLGPGTGGILAKNIQYF
TRBV7-9,many,CASSPRDRSPYEQYF
TRBV20-1,few,CSASSDRVFTNTQYF
TRBV28,many,CASSLEMGSGGKAFF
TRBV7-3,many,CASSLTPVGIATDTQYF
TRBV24-1,few,CATSDVQGYGETQYF
TRBV25-1,few,CASSELPFRREAYNEQFF
TRBV6-1,many,CASRSFSLGTYEQYF
TRBV20-1,few,CSANQGHRGTSGYSDTQYF